Sequencing of this T cell receptor (beta chain) was carried out in a study of blood T cells in healthy people across ages. The study's findings and limits: Estimates based on one million T cells were treated as lower bounds.

The trim removed 3 bases at V and 7 bases at J, leaving 8 bases unmatched. Germline V gene data show CDR1 as MNHEY and CDR2 as SVGAGI. This CDR3 region has 15 residues. Through a sample-barcoded 5' primer and a J-beta primer mix, a second PCR was run for roughly 7 to 11 cycles. With 12 random nucleotides, a template-switch adaptor tagged each individual cDNA molecule. TCRdb fed the 5' RACE reads into MiXCR, producing one record per CDR3 protein. The table shows around 650,000 distinct CDR3 sequences, with approximately 40% occurring only once. The authors isolated at least 7 million PBMCs per sample. This clonotype appeared many times. What it recognizes is unknown.

Sequencing input: blood. The chain is built from TRBV6-5 and TRBJ1-2, with 10 bases identical to TRBD1. This TCR was sampled from a man older than 75 in good health. This CDR3 reads CASSYERQGAGGYTF. Here the CDR3 DNA reads TGTGCCAGCAGTTATGAGAGACAGGGGGCTGGTGGCTACACCTTC.